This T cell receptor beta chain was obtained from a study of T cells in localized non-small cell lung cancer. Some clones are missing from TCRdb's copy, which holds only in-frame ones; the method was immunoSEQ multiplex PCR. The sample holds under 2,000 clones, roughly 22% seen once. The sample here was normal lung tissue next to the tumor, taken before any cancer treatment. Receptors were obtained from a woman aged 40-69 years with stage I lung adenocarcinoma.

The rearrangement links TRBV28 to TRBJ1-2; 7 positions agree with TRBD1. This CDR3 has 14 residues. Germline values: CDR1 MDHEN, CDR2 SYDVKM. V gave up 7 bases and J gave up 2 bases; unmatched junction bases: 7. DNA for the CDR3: TGTGCCAGCACCAAAGGACAGGCAAACTATGGCTACACCTTC. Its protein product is CASTKGQANYGYTF.